A selection of T cell receptor beta chains follows, all from one sample in a study of T cells in Graves' hyperthyroidism and ophthalmopathy. TCRdb used MiXCR to reprocess the multiplex PCR reads, holding one entry per CDR3 protein. The top ten clones hold approximately 30% of a sample with 400,000 to 600,000 distinct CDR3 sequences, about 16% of them seen once. The sample consisted of blood. The receptors here all came from a woman aged 25-40 years with Graves' ophthalmopathy. Both conserved end residues are part of each CDR3. The D gene is left open where the match is weak. Not all rows give a size; the values are once, few, many and, for expanded clones, a class.

cdr3_length	v_call	j_call	clone_size	d_call	cdr3_nt	cdr3_aa
13	TRBV12-3/TRBV12-4	TRBJ1-4	NA	NA	TGTGCCAGCCGAGTTGGGACTGTTGGAAAACTGTTTTTT	CASRVGTVGKLFF
16	TRBV28	TRBJ2-3	many	NA	TGTGCCAGCAGTTCGCCTGTGGCAGGGGGACTGGATACGCAGTATTTT	CASSSPVAGGLDTQYF
12	TRBV12-3/TRBV12-4	TRBJ1-1	many	NA	TGTGCCAGCAGTTTTCGTGGGTTTGAAGCTTTCTTT	CASSFRGFEAFF
11	TRBV7-9	TRBJ2-1	many	NA	TGTGCCAGCTCACCTGGAGGGGAGCAGTTCTTC	CASSPGGEQFF
14	TRBV6-1	TRBJ1-6	many	NA	TGTGCCAGCAGTGTACGGGGGGCGCGGTCACCCCTCCACTTT	CASSVRGARSPLHF
14	TRBV2	TRBJ2-1	many	NA	TGTGCCAGCACAGAGGGACAAGCTTGGGATGAGCAGTTCTTC	CASTEGQAWDEQFF
12	TRBV29-1	TRBJ2-3	NA	TRBD1	TGCAGCGTAGGACAGGGACCAGATACGCAGTATTTT	CSVGQGPDTQYF
14	TRBV30	TRBJ2-7	NA	TRBD2	TGTGCCTGGGACCAAGCGGGAGGGCCGTGGGAGCAGTACTTC	CAWDQAGGPWEQYF
16	TRBV7-3	TRBJ2-1	NA	TRBD2	TGTGCCAGCAGCCACGAGCGGGAGGGATTTTATAATGAGCAGTTCTTC	CASSHEREGFYNEQFF
13	TRBV19	TRBJ1-1	few	NA	TGTGCCAGTAGTCATACACAGAACACTGAAGCTTTCTTT	CASSHTQNTEAFF
15	TRBV28	TRBJ2-7	many	TRBD1	TGTGCCAGCAGGGTTACCGGGACAGGGAGCTACGAGCAGTACTTC	CASRVTGTGSYEQYF
17	TRBV6-6	TRBJ2-6	many	TRBD1	TGTGCCAGCAGTTACGGGACAGGGGAAGGTGGGGCCAACGTCCTGACTTTC	CASSYGTGEGGANVLTF
18	TRBV4-3	TRBJ2-4	NA	NA	TGCGCCAGCAGCCAAGAGATATTGGGGAAACTAGCCAAAAACATTCAGTACTTC	CASSQEILGKLAKNIQYF
16	TRBV7-2	TRBJ2-5	many	NA	TGTGCCAGCAGCTTCGCCGCGGACGCCTCGTTAGAGACCCAGTACTTC	CASSFAADASLETQYF
12	TRBV19	TRBJ2-1	NA	NA	TGTGCCAGTAGTATACAAGCTAAGGAGCAGTTCTTC	CASSIQAKEQFF
14	TRBV6-1	TRBJ1-5	NA	TRBD1	TGTGCCAGCAGTGACGGGACAGGGCTGCAGCCCCAGCATTTT	CASSDGTGLQPQHF
12	TRBV20-1	TRBJ2-3	NA	NA	TGCAGTGCTGTAGGCCCCACAGATACGCAGTATTTT	CSAVGPTDTQYF
14	TRBV19	TRBJ2-7	few	TRBD2	TGTGCCAGTAGTCCGTGGACTAGTGCCTACGAGCAGTACTTC	CASSPWTSAYEQYF
13	TRBV6-2/TRBV6-3	TRBJ1-1	many	NA	TGTGCCAGCAGTTACGCCAGGAACACTGAAGCTTTCTTT	CASSYARNTEAFF
13	TRBV29-1	TRBJ2-7	many	NA	TGCAGCGTTTATAGCGGCAATCCCTCTGATCAGTACTTC	CSVYSGNPSDQYF
16	TRBV18	TRBJ2-3	many	NA	TGTGCCAGCTCACCGTCGGTGGAGGGAAGCACAGATACGCAGTATTTT	CASSPSVEGSTDTQYF
15	TRBV5-1	TRBJ1-1	many	NA	TGCGCCAGCAGCTTGGCGGGGGGAGTGAACACTGAAGCTTTCTTT	CASSLAGGVNTEAFF
16	TRBV28	TRBJ1-4	many	TRBD1	TGTGCCAGCAGTTTTGACAGGGTAGCAACTAATGAAAAACTGTTTTTT	CASSFDRVATNEKLFF
13	TRBV20-1	TRBJ2-7	NA	NA	TGCAGTGCTCCGGGAGTGAGCTCCTACGAGCAGTACTTC	CSAPGVSSYEQYF
13	TRBV5-1	TRBJ2-7	many	NA	TGCGCCAGCAGCTTGTACGGGATCTACGAGCAGTACTTC	CASSLYGIYEQYF
14	TRBV29-1	TRBJ2-3	many	NA	TGCAGCGTCAGGCCGGGAGTCAGCACAGATACGCAGTATTTT	CSVRPGVSTDTQYF
14	TRBV6-1	TRBJ1-4	many	NA	TGTGCCAGCAGTGACGACAGTCGGAATGAAAAACTGTTTTTT	CASSDDSRNEKLFF
16	TRBV20-1	TRBJ1-3	NA	NA	TGCAGTGCTAGACGAGAAGGACTTAATCTCGGAAACACCATATATTTT	CSARREGLNLGNTIYF